A single sample gave rise to the 18 T cell receptor beta chains below, sequenced in a study of CD8 T cells in ankylosing spondylitis. Their cognate antigens are unknown. Study outcomes and limitations: Made up of 7 to 9 highly homologous variants, a TCR beta motif appeared characteristic of ankylosing spondylitis blood.

Using its own MiXCR run on the 5' RACE reads, TCRdb lists one record per CDR3 protein. This table holds about 800,000 distinct CDR3 sequences, over 9.5% found once. Sequencing was done on a sample of blood, either unsorted or a sorted T cell fraction (not recorded which). All receptors come from a male donor with ankylosing spondylitis.

V is TRBV30 and J is TRBJ2-1; D may be TRBD1 or TRBD2 (5 bases each). Germline lookup yields CDR1 GTSNPN and CDR2 SVGIG (reference sequence). Trimming left V 1 base short and J 1 base short, with 23 bases between. The CDR3 is 19 amino acids. CDR3 sequence (DNA): TGTGCCTGGAGTGGGGGATTGTTTGAGGGGCCAAGGTCCTACAATGAGCAGTTCTTC. It codes for CAWSGGLFEGPRSYNEQFF. Looking up the rest from reference TRBV30 and TRBJ2-1 gives the full variable domain: SQTIHQWPATLVQPVGSPLSLECTVEGTSNPNLYWYRQAAGRGLQLLFYSVGIGQISSEVPQNLSASRPQDRQFILSSKKLLLSDSGFYLCAWSGGLFEGPRSYNEQFFGPGTRLTVL.

The table lists this clonotype with a few counts. The V gene is TRBV20-1, the J gene TRBJ2-3; D gene unclear. The CDR3 totals 14 residues. Germline lookup yields CDR1 DFQATT and CDR2 SNEGSKA (reference sequence). Trimming pared 1 base from V and 3 bases from J, leaving 11 bases between. DNA for the CDR3: TGCAGTGCTAGAGCCAATGGGGTTACAGATACGCAGTATTTT. Protein: CSARANGVTDTQYF.

This clonotype was observed at least ten times. The chain links TRBV29-1 to TRBJ1-2; possible D gene TRBD1, 5 bases. CDR1 and CDR2 (germline): SQVTM, ANQGSEA. This CDR3 has 12 residues. V was shortened by 4 bases and J by 7 bases, with 13 bases between the two germline ends. The CDR3, as DNA: TGCAGCGTTGGGGTGGGGAGGGGTGGCTACACCTTC. It codes for CSVGVGRGGYTF.

This clonotype was detected many times. The chain uses TRBV20-1 and TRBJ1-1; D gene uncertain. The germline CDR1 and CDR2 sequences are DFQATT and SNEGSKA (reference sequence). V lost 5 bases, J lost 5 bases, and 15 bases lay in between. This CDR3 contains 13 residues. The CDR3 is CSARNELGTEAFF. CDR3 bases: TGCAGTGCTCGAAATGAGCTGGGGACTGAAGCTTTCTTT.

The chain recombines TRBV4-2 with TRBJ1-1; D gene unclear. V was cut by 0 bases and J by 5 bases, with 7 bases left in between. Germline loops: CDR1 LGHNA, CDR2 YNFKEQ. The CDR3 runs 13 residues. The CDR3 reads CASSQDWRTEAFF. The CDR3 region has the DNA TGTGCCAGCAGCCAAGACTGGAGGACTGAAGCTTTCTTT.

This clonotype has a count of ten or more. This chain uses TRBV20-1 with TRBJ1-5, with a tentative D call TRBD1 (6 bases). V gave up 1 base and J gave up 4 bases, with 8 bases separating them. From germline, CDR1 is DFQATT and CDR2 SNEGSKA (reference sequence). The CDR3 runs to 13 residues. CDR3 DNA: TGCAGTGCTAGAGTGGACAGAAATCAGCCCCAGCATTTT. It is translated as CSARVDRNQPQHF.

The chain joins TRBV5-5 to TRBJ2-1; no clear D gene. CDR1 is SGHKS and CDR2 is YYEKEE in the germline V gene (reference sequence). The CDR3 is 15 amino acids. V was cut by 0 bases and J by 6 bases, with 13 bases left in between. The DNA of the CDR3 is TGTGCCAGCAGCTTGGCTAGTAATTATGGCAATGAGCAGTTCTTC. Translation: CASSLASNYGNEQFF.

The V gene is TRBV6-1, the J gene TRBJ1-2; D unresolved. The germline V and J ends were trimmed by 0 bases and 3 bases, with 5 bases remaining between them. The CDR3 length is 13 residues. CDR1 and CDR2 (germline): MNHNS, SASEGT. In nucleotides, the CDR3 is TGTGCCAGCAGTGAAGCCACAGACTATGGCTACACCTTC. This translates into CASSEATDYGYTF.

This clonotype was counted between two and nine times. CDR3 coding DNA: TGCAGCGTTGTTGGCAGATTCTCCTACAATGAGCAGTTCTTC. It encodes CSVVGRFSYNEQFF. V and J are TRBV29-1 and TRBJ2-1, with D unresolved. Trimming took off 4 bases at V and 0 bases at J, with 10 bases between the two ends. The CDR3 covers 14 residues. From germline, CDR1 is SQVTM and CDR2 ANQGSEA.

This clonotype showed up just a few times. The rearrangement joins TRBV7-2 to TRBJ2-1; TRBD2 might be the D (5 bases). The ends were cut back, 3 bases at V and 4 bases at J, with 13 bases in the middle. Germline V CDR1 and CDR2: SGHTA, FQGNSA. The CDR3 spans 15 residues. The CDR3 DNA reads as TGTGCCAGCAGCTTTCTAGCTTCTACGTACAATGAGCAGTTCTTC. The encoded protein is CASSFLASTYNEQFF.

This clonotype has only a few counts. This chain connects TRBV20-1 to TRBJ1-2, with D perhaps TRBD1 (5 bases). V was trimmed by 0 bases and J by 5 bases, leaving 10 bases between them. CDR1 is DFQATT, CDR2 SNEGSKA, per germline (reference sequence). The CDR3 is 13 amino acids. The CDR3 here is CSARDGQGYGYTF. CDR3 DNA: TGCAGTGCTAGAGATGGGCAGGGTTATGGCTACACCTTC.

V and J are TRBV20-1 and TRBJ2-1; 13 bases fit TRBD2. V lost 6 bases, J lost 4 bases, and 3 bases stayed unmatched. CDR3 size: 14 residues. Germline assignment: CDR1 DFQATT and CDR2 SNEGSKA (reference sequence). CDR3 nucleotides: TGCAGTGCCGGGACTAGCGGGATTTACAATGAGCAGTTCTTC. Translated, it gives CSAGTSGIYNEQFF.

This clonotype came up a few times. This chain joins TRBV21-1 and TRBJ2-5; the table names TRBD1, a call not compared with the DNA. TRBV21-1 is a pseudogene locus. CDR3 length: 16 amino acids. CDR3 sequence: CASAPGQGACQETQYF. The CDR3 DNA reads TGTGCCAGCGCCCCGGGACAGGGGGCCTGCCAAGAGACCCAGTACTTC.

This clonotype was seen only a few times. The V call is TRBV6-4, the J call TRBJ2-1; TRBD2 might be the D (5 bases). Germline V gene sequence: CDR1 MRHNA, CDR2 SNTAGT. The ends were cut back, 7 bases at V and 6 bases at J, with 10 bases in the middle. The CDR3 runs 12 residues. CDR3 region: CASTRAPNEQFF. The CDR3 nucleotides read TGTGCCAGCACGAGGGCTCCCAATGAGCAGTTCTTC.

There are a few counts of this clonotype. The chain combines TRBV3-1 with TRBJ2-7; 9 nucleotides align to TRBD2. Germline assignment: CDR1 LGHDT and CDR2 YNNKEL (reference sequence). V was pared by 0 bases and J by 2 bases, with 5 bases of the junction left unmatched. This CDR3 is built from 16 residues. The CDR3 DNA reads TGTGCCAGCAGCCAAGAACCCCTAGCGGGGACCTACGAGCAGTACTTC. Protein product: CASSQEPLAGTYEQYF.

The V and J genes are TRBV7-2 and TRBJ2-3; 8 nucleotides align to TRBD2. Germline trimming cut 3 bases from V and 5 bases from J; bases unmatched to any gene: 7. The CDR3 has 15 residues. Germline loops: CDR1 SGHTA, CDR2 FQGNSA. CDR3 residues: CASSLFSGMEDTQYF. CDR3 coding DNA: TGTGCCAGCAGCTTGTTTAGCGGGATGGAAGATACGCAGTATTTT.

This sequence joins TRBV9 and TRBJ2-1; D call uncertain. CDR1 SGDLS and CDR2 YYNGEE come from the germline V gene. This CDR3 is built from 13 residues. Trimming shortened V by 4 bases and J by 9 bases, and 14 bases separated the two germline ends. CDR3 protein: CASSSFGWLEQFF. As DNA, the CDR3 is TGTGCCAGCAGCTCATTCGGGTGGCTTGAGCAGTTCTTC.

The chain combines TRBV20-1 with TRBJ2-3; D is possibly TRBD2 (6 bases). Germline CDR1 DFQATT, CDR2 SNEGSKA (reference sequence). The V and J ends lost 0 bases and 0 bases respectively, with 13 bases between them. The CDR3 has 16 residues. The CDR3, as DNA: TGCAGTGCTAGAGATCTAGCGAAAGATAGCACAGATACGCAGTATTTT. Its protein is CSARDLAKDSTDTQYF.